This T cell receptor beta chain is from a study of Ad26.COV2.S vaccination and SARS-CoV-2 variants. Study information: The authors gave Ad26.COV2.S intramuscularly, either once or twice 56 days apart.

Assay used: immunoSEQ multiplex PCR; TCRdb lists only in-frame clones, some missing. This sample has a few hundred thousand clones, with 92% found just once. Described treatment: some 19 received Ad26.COV2.S at low or high dose, single or two shots; five or six received placebo; per-sample allocation not given. The samples were gathered on day 63 after the first injection of vaccine or placebo. The sample was peripheral blood, taken in a trial of Ad26.COV2.S vaccine versus placebo. The clonotype was recovered from a person between 18 and 59 years old who received the Ad26.COV2.S COVID-19 vaccine or a placebo.

The CDR3 region has the DNA TGTGCCAGCAGCGGAGACCTTAGCGGGGTCGCCGGGGAGCTGTTTTTT. It codes for CASSGDLSGVAGELFF. This sequence joins TRBV9 and TRBJ2-2; 8 nucleotides line up with TRBD2. CDR1 and CDR2 from the germline V gene are SGDLS and YYNGEE. J lost 6 bases, V lost 3 bases, and 10 bases had no gene match. The CDR3 contains 16 residues.